This T cell receptor (beta chain) is drawn from a study of blood T cell repertoires in COVID-19. The ends were cut back, 0 bases at V and 8 bases at J, with 19 bases in the middle. The CDR3 has 17 amino acids. The germline V gene encodes CDR1 MNHEY and CDR2 SVGEGT. TCRdb's copy holds only in-frame clones and misses some; the assay was immunoSEQ multiplex PCR. In the table there are fewer than 300,000 clones, 85% to 90% of which are singletons. The chain is built from TRBV6-2 or TRBV6-3 and TRBJ1-4; a possible D gene is TRBD1 (6 bases). The specimen was peripheral blood. The TCR was taken from a man aged 45 to 65 with COVID-19, enrolled during active disease. CDR3 in amino acids: CASSYSPTTGILEKLFF. CDR3 DNA: TGTGCCAGCAGTTACTCACCGACGACAGGCATTTTGGAAAAACTGTTTTTT.